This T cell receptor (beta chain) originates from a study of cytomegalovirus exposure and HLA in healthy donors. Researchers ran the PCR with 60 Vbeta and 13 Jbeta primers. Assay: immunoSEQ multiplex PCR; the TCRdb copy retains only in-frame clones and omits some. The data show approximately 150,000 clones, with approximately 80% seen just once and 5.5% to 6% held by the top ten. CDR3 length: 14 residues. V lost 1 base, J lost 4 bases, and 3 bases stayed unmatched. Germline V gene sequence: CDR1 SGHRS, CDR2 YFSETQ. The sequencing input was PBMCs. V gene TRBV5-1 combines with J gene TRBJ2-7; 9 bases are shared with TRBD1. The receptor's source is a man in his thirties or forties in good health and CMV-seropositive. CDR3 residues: CASSLKDRGYEQYF. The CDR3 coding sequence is TGCGCCAGCAGCTTGAAGGACAGGGGATACGAGCAGTACTTC.